A selection of T cell receptor beta chains follows, all from one sample in a study of blood T cell repertoires in COVID-19. Assay: immunoSEQ multiplex PCR; the TCRdb copy retains only in-frame clones and omits some. The data show about 130,000 clones, with 86% seen just once and roughly 2.3% held by the top ten. The sequenced sample was PBMCs or T cells enriched from blood (not recorded which). These TCRs come from a woman between 45 and 60 years old who had recovered from COVID-19. Each CDR3 is given with its conserved first and last residue. A D gene is named only where the DNA matches it firmly. Expanded clones get a size class; other rows say once, few or many, or leave the size out.

TRBV29-1	.	TRBJ1-2	.	TGCAGCGTTGAGAGTCAGGGTAATAACTATGGCTACACCTTC	CSVESQGNNYGYTF
TRBV29-1	.	TRBJ2-1	.	TGCAGCGTTGCCGGAGGGGCGGCCAATGAGCAGTTCTTC	CSVAGGAANEQFF
TRBV4-3	.	TRBJ1-2	once	TGCGCCAGCAGCCAAGTCTCGGCAGGGGATGGCTACACCTTC	CASSQVSAGDGYTF
TRBV15	.	TRBJ1-6	.	TGTGCCACCAGCCGGAACCCAGGGGCTGATTCACCCCTCCACTTT	CATSRNPGADSPLHF
TRBV7-2	.	TRBJ1-6	.	TGTGCCAGCAGCTCGCACTCACAGGGTAGGGCACCCCTCCACTTT	CASSSHSQGRAPLHF
TRBV19	.	TRBJ1-5	.	TGTGCCAGTAGTATCTCGGATCAGCCCCAGCATTTT	CASSISDQPQHF
TRBV6-5	.	TRBJ1-1	.	TGTGCCAGCGGGCGCGGGACCACTGAAGCTTTCTTT	CASGRGTTEAFF
TRBV19	.	TRBJ1-5	.	TGTGCCAGTAGTATCCCCCCCGGGGAGGTTGGCAATCAGCCCCAGCATTTT	CASSIPPGEVGNQPQHF
TRBV7-2	.	TRBJ1-4	.	TGTGCCAGCAGCTTAGGGGGGAGGGTTAATGAAAAACTGTTTTTT	CASSLGGRVNEKLFF
TRBV15	TRBD2	TRBJ2-7	.	TGTGCCACCAGCAGAGGTTTGACTAGCGGGGACTCCTACGAGCAGTACTTC	CATSRGLTSGDSYEQYF
TRBV7-2	.	TRBJ2-2	.	TGTGCCAGCAGCTCCGGACAGCACACCGGGGAGCTGTTTTTT	CASSSGQHTGELFF
TRBV7-2	TRBD2	TRBJ2-5	.	TGTGCCAGCAGCTTAGCGTTGGGACTAGCGGGGGGCAGCGAGACCCAGTACTTC	CASSLALGLAGGSETQYF
TRBV25-1	TRBD2	TRBJ2-1	.	TGTGCCAGCAGTGCTAGAGCGGGGGGCGGCAATGAGCAGTTCTTC	CASSARAGGGNEQFF
TRBV12-5	.	TRBJ2-6	.	TGTGCTAGTGCCGAGGGAGTCTCTGGGGCCAACGTCCTGACTTTC	CASAEGVSGANVLTF
TRBV5-5	TRBD1	TRBJ2-2	.	TGTGCCAGCAGCATGACAGGGGGCACCGGGGAGCTGTTTTTT	CASSMTGGTGELFF
TRBV6-5	.	TRBJ2-7	.	TGTGCCAGCAGTTACTCTCAGGGGACAACCTACGAGCAGTACTTC	CASSYSQGTTYEQYF
TRBV27	TRBD1	TRBJ1-1	.	TGTGCCAGCAGTTTTGACAGGGGGGGCACTGAAGCTTTCTTT	CASSFDRGGTEAFF
TRBV19	TRBD1	TRBJ2-7	.	TGTGCCAGTCGCCCGGGACAGGGGTCCGGGGAGCAGTACTTC	CASRPGQGSGEQYF
TRBV6-5	TRBD2	TRBJ2-3	.	TGTGCCAGCAGTTACTCGACCCGGGGGGGTCTGAATACGCAGTATTTT	CASSYSTRGGLNTQYF
TRBV29-1	.	TRBJ1-1	.	TGCAGCGTTGATGACGGACAGACTATGAACACTGAAGCTTTCTTT	CSVDDGQTMNTEAFF
TRBV9	TRBD1	TRBJ2-6	.	TGTGCCAGCAGTTTTGCTCCGGACAGGACCTCTGGGGCCAACGTCCTGACTTTC	CASSFAPDRTSGANVLTF
TRBV11-3	TRBD2	TRBJ2-5	.	TGTGCCAGCAGCTTAGGGACTAGCGGGGGAACACAAGAGACCCAGTACTTC	CASSLGTSGGTQETQYF
TRBV27	TRBD2	TRBJ2-7	.	TGTGCCAGCAGTTTCCTAGCGGGGGCCTACGAGCAGTACTTC	CASSFLAGAYEQYF
TRBV7-9	.	TRBJ2-6	.	TGTGCCAGCAGCTTAGCCGGGGTTGGGGCCAACGTCCTGACTTTC	CASSLAGVGANVLTF
TRBV5-1	TRBD2	TRBJ2-3	.	TGCGCCAGCAGCTCCGCCGCGGTAGGGCGGGGGAATACGCAGTATTTT	CASSSAAVGRGNTQYF
TRBV6-1	.	TRBJ1-2	.	TGTGCCAGCAGTGAAGATGAGGTAATCTATGGCTACACCTTC	CASSEDEVIYGYTF